The clone carrying this T cell receptor (beta chain) was seen only a few times. Its target is unknown. Germline loops: CDR1 SGHRS, CDR2 YFSETQ. The V and J ends lost 0 bases and 0 bases respectively, with 13 bases between them. The CDR3 runs 17 residues. The data originate from a study of CD8 T cells in ankylosing spondylitis. Overall study results and limits: Made up of eight highly homologous variants, a TCR beta motif appeared characteristic of ankylosing spondylitis blood. Matched synovial fluid from ankylosing spondylitis patients was reported to be enriched for disease-linked clones. In reactive arthritis synovial fluid and blood, some motif variants had been reported before.

Making the TCR beta libraries involved quantitative 5'-RACE with molecular barcodes. Using its own MiXCR run on the 5' RACE reads, TCRdb lists one record per CDR3 protein. The sample carries roughly 400,000 distinct CDR3 sequences, under 25% recorded once. The TCR sequence derives from a male donor with ankylosing spondylitis. This chain uses TRBV5-1 with TRBJ2-1; unclear D gene. The sequenced sample was blood, either unsorted or a sorted T cell fraction (not recorded which). This chain's CDR3 is CASSLARGGNSYNEQFF. CDR3 sequence (DNA): TGCGCCAGCAGCTTGGCCCGCGGCGGTAACTCCTACAATGAGCAGTTCTTC.